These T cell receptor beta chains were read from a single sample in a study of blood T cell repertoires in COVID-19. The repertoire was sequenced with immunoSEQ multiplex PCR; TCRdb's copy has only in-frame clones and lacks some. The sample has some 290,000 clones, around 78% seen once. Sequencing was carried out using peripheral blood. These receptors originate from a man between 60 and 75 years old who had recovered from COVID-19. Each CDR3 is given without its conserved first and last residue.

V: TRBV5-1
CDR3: ASSRADSNYGYT

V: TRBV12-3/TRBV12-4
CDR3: ASRNTGVQEQF

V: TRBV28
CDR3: ASSFGQKEQY

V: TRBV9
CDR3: ASRTNRGEKLF

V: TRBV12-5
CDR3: ASQVNYGCT

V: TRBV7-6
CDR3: ASSQLGGTGANEQY

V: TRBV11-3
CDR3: ASSSAGSSYNEQF

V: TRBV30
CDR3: AWRAGSGGDTQY

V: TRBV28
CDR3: ASSLLEPNEKLF

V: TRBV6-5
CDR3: ASRLDSAGGYT

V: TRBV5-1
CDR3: ASSHKAGGEVF

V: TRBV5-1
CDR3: ASMVDFSYEQY

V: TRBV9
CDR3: ASSPGTSGFQETQY

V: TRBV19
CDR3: ASSSGVAGGGEQF

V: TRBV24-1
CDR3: ATRTGNEQF

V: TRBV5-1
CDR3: ASSSQGTWNTEAF

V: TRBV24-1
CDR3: ATLIWQDTEAF

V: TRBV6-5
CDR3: ASRGTGKNSPLH

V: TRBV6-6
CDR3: ASIGSGTGGGRPQH

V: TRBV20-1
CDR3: SARPGAGAF

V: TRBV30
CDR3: AWSVGLAGGGRETQY

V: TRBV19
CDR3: ASRGQGVEIAKNIQY

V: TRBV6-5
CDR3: ASSYGGAGMDGELF

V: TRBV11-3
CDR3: ASSPGKGAGETQY

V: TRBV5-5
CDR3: ASRRTGDGEAF

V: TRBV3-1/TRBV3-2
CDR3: ASSQVTGFNEKLF

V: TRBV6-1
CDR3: ASSVITGGDTYEQY

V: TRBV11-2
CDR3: ASSLLTGGASTDTQY

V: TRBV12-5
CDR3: ASGFGTANYGYT

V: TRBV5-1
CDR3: ASSLGDLRGNEKLF

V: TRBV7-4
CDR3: ASSGKDRGNQPQH

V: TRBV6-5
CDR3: ASRAGTGVRQPQH

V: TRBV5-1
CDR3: ASSSGLAGNYEQY

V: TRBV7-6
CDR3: ASSRLPQGAGDTQY

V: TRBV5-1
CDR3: ASSLGAGQGNTEAF

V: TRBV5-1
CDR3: ASSPQGSNTEAF

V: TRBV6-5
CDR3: ASRDNRATREQY

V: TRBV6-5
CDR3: ASSRARSSYNEQF

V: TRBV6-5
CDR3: ASSFLGTAQETQY

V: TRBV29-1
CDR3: SVEPRPTQF

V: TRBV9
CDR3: ASSVVGGGEQF

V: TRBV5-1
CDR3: ASRVVGGIIVNEQF

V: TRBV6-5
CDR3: ASSPFVRNEQF

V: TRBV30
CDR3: AWSTGAPSNQPQH

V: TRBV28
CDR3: ASSPRGRSGYT

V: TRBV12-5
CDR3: ASGAGTGGYYEQY

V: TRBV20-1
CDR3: SASRGTGGAGNQPQH

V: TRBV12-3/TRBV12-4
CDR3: ASSLNLGAEQF

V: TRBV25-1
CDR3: ASSDPGQGTEKLF

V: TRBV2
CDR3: ATRGRDRAGSQY

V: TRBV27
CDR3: ASRSDSGRARNEQF

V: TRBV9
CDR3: ASSVGQGAMRPYNEQF

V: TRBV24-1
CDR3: ATSDPGTSGLGEQF

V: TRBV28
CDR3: ASSLVPDTQY

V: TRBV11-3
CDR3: ASSQGVVDTGELF